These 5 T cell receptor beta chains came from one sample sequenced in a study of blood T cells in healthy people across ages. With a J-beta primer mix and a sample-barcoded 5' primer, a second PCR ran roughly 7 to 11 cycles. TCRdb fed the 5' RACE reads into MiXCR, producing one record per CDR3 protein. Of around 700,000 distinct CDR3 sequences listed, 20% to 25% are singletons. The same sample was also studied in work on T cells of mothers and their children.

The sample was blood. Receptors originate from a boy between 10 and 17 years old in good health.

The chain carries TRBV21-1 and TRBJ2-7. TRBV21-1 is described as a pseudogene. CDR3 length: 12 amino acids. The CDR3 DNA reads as TGTGCCAGCAGCATACAGTCCTACGAGCAGTACTTC. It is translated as CASSIQSYEQYF.

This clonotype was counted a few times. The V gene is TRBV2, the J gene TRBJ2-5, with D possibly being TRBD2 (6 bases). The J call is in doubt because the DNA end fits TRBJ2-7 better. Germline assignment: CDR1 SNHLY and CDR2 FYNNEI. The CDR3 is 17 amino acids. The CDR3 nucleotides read TGTGCCAGCAGTGAATATAAGACTAGTGGACTCTCCTACGAGCAGTACTTC. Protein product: CASSEYKTSGLSYEQYF.

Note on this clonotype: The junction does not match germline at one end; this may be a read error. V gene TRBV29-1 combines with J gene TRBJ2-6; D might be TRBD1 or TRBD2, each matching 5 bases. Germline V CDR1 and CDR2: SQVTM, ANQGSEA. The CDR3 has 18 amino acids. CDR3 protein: CSVEDPPGPSSGANVPTF. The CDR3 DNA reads TGCAGCGTTGAAGATCCACCAGGGCCTAGCTCTGGGGCCAACGTCCCGACTTTC.

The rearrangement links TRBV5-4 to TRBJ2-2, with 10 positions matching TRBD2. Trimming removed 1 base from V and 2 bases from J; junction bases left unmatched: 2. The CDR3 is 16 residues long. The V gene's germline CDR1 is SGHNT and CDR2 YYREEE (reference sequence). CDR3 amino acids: CASSLPSGRNTGELFF. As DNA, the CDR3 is TGTGCCAGCAGCTTGCCTAGCGGGAGAAACACCGGGGAGCTGTTTTTT. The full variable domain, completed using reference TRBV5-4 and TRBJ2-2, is ETGVTQSPTHLIKTRGQQVTLRCSSQSGHNTVSWYQQALGQGPQFIFQYYREEENGRGNFPPRFSGLQFPNYSSELNVNALELDDSALYLCASSLPSGRNTGELFFGEGSRLTVL.

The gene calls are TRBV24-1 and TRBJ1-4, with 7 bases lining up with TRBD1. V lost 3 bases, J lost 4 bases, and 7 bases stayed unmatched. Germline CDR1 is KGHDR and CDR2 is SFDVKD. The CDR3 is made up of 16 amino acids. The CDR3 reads CATSDSRQGYNEKLFF. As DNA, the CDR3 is TGTGCCACCAGTGATAGCAGACAGGGTTATAATGAAAAACTGTTTTTT.